The 5 T cell receptor beta chains given below trace back to one sample, sequenced in a study of T cell changes during pregnancy in multiple sclerosis. TCRdb's copy holds only in-frame clones and misses some; the assay was immunoSEQ multiplex PCR. The repertoire includes about 110,000 clones, roughly nine tenths of them detected once, and around 3.2% sits in the top ten. This specimen was peripheral blood, taken after pregnancy. These receptors were collected from a female donor with multiple sclerosis, enrolled in a pregnancy study.

The J gene is TRBJ1-2, the V gene TRBV15; D perhaps matches TRBD1 (5 bases). V gave up 4 bases and J gave up 4 bases, with 10 bases separating them. Germline CDR1 reads LNHNV; CDR2 reads YYDKDF (reference sequence). This CDR3 has 13 amino acids. For the CDR3, the DNA is TGTGCCACCAGCACAAGGGGTGGCTATGGCTACACCTTC. Its translation is CATSTRGGYGYTF. The entire variable domain, with the rest obtained from reference TRBV15 and TRBJ1-2, is as follows: DAMVIQNPRYQVTQFGKPVTLSCSQTLNHNVMYWYQQKSSQAPKLLFHYYDKDFNNEADTPDNFQSRRPNTSFCFLDIRSPGLGDTAMYLCATSTRGGYGYTFGSGTRLTVV.

The sample holds a few counts of this clone. The V call is TRBV6-5, the J call TRBJ2-7, with D possibly TRBD1 on 8 matching bases. CDR1 is MNHEY and CDR2 is SVGAGI in the germline V gene. The V end lost 2 bases, the J end lost 0 bases, and 14 bases lay between the germline ends. This CDR3 has 16 amino acids. The CDR3 protein is CASSYATGGASYEQYF. CDR3 sequence (DNA): TGTGCCAGCAGTTACGCCACAGGGGGGGCCTCCTACGAGCAGTACTTC.

The chain couples TRBV6-6 to TRBJ1-5; a possible D gene is TRBD1 (6 bases). Between the trimmed V and J ends, which lost 5 bases and 4 bases, there was a span of 18 bases. Germline lookup yields CDR1 MNHNY and CDR2 SVGAGI (reference sequence). The CDR3 has 16 residues. DNA of the CDR3: TGTGCCAGCAGTCCCTCCACAGGGCCCTTAAATCAGCCCCAGCATTTT. The encoded protein is CASSPSTGPLNQPQHF.

This chain uses TRBV28 with TRBJ1-1, with 7 positions matching TRBD1. CDR1 is MDHEN, CDR2 SYDVKM, per germline. With 6 bases clipped from V and 1 base from J, the junction kept 8 bases outside the gene matches. This CDR3 region has 15 residues. The CDR3 spells CASRITGASNTEAFF. CDR3 sequence (DNA): TGTGCCAGCAGAATAACAGGGGCCTCGAACACTGAAGCTTTCTTT. The entire variable domain, with the rest obtained from reference TRBV28 and TRBJ1-1, is as follows: DVKVTQSSRYLVKRTGEKVFLECVQDMDHENMFWYRQDPGLGLRLIYFSYDVKMKEKGDIPEGYSVSREKKERFSLILESASTNQTSMYLCASRITGASNTEAFFGQGTRLTVV.

The count of this clone is one. The gene calls are TRBV29-1 and TRBJ1-4; 7 nucleotides line up with TRBD1. V was clipped by 1 base and J by 0 bases; unmatched bases: 8. Per germline, CDR1 SQVTM and CDR2 ANQGSEA. The CDR3 has 17 residues. The CDR3 reads CSVEGGTADATNEKLFF. CDR3 bases: TGCAGCGTTGAAGGTGGGACAGCAGACGCAACTAATGAAAAACTGTTTTTT.